Each of the 18 T cell receptor beta chains below was sequenced from the same sample in a study of T cell repertoires in cytomegalovirus infection. TCRdb ran MiXCR on the reads and lists one entry per CDR3 protein. The table includes roughly 600,000 distinct CDR3 sequences, approximately 24% detected once. What was sequenced was CD8+ T cells from PBMCs. The receptors here all came from a human donor in good health (CMV status not recorded). Some clones in this sample may be carry-over from other donors' samples.

The V gene is TRBV25-1, the J gene TRBJ2-5; tentative D call: TRBD2 (5 bases). Trimming pared 6 bases from V and 5 bases from J, leaving 19 bases between. From germline, CDR1 is MGHDK and CDR2 SYGVNS. The length of the CDR3 is 15 residues. This CDR3 reads CASRNNGPRRETQYF. DNA of the CDR3: TGTGCCAGCAGAAACAACGGACCCCGGAGGGAGACCCAGTACTTC. The whole variable domain, filled in from reference TRBV25-1 and TRBJ2-5, reads EADIYQTPRYLVIGTGKKITLECSQTMGHDKMYWYQQDPGMELHLIHYSYGVNSTEKGDLSSESTVSRIRTEHFPLTLESARPSHTSQYLCASRNNGPRRETQYFGPGTRLLVL.

This clonotype appeared a few times. The chain uses TRBV12-3 or TRBV12-4 and TRBJ2-1; no definite D call. V was shortened by 10 bases and J by 1 base, with 11 bases between the two germline ends. The CDR3 is made up of 13 amino acids. Here the CDR3 reads CATSRLSYNEQFF. The CDR3 DNA reads as TGTGCCACCTCTCGACTTTCCTACAATGAGCAGTTCTTC.

Concerning this clonotype: This sequence may be a read error, since a much larger clone differs from it by one base. V and J are TRBV28 and TRBJ2-7, with unresolved D. This CDR3 has 15 residues. Germline CDR1 MDHEN, CDR2 SYDVKM. V lost 2 bases and J 3 bases, leaving 14 bases between the germline ends. CDR3 region: CASSLVPWAHYEQYF. CDR3 in DNA: TGTGCCAGCAGTTTAGTTCCCTGGGCCCACTACGAGCAGTACTTC.

This chain uses TRBV20-1 with TRBJ2-3; TRBD2 agrees at 10 bases. The V segment lost 5 bases and the J segment 6 bases; nucleotides outside the gene matches: 8. Germline-derived CDR1 and CDR2 are DFQATT and SNEGSKA (reference sequence). The CDR3 consists of 14 residues. The CDR3: CSAPAGGPLDTQYF. CDR3 DNA: TGCAGTGCTCCAGCGGGGGGGCCTCTCGATACGCAGTATTTT.

This chain joins TRBV14 and TRBJ2-1, with D possibly being TRBD1 (5 bases). Trimming left V 0 bases short and J 0 bases short, with 9 bases between. The CDR3 is made up of 16 amino acids. The germline CDR1 and CDR2 sequences are SGHDN and FVKESK. The CDR3 region is CASSQEGPSSYNEQFF. In DNA, the CDR3 is TGTGCCAGCAGCCAAGAGGGGCCTAGCTCCTACAATGAGCAGTTCTTC. The full variable domain, in which reference TRBV14 and TRBJ2-1 provide the parts outside the CDR3, is EAGVTQFPSHSVIEKGQTVTLRCDPISGHDNLYWYRRVMGKEIKFLLHFVKESKQDESGMPNNRFLAERTGGTYSTLKVQPAELEDSGVYFCASSQEGPSSYNEQFFGPGTRLTVL.

V usage is TRBV11-2 and J usage is TRBJ2-7; maybe TRBD1 (7 bases). Trimming took 3 bases from V and 6 from J, leaving 12 bases between them. The germline V gene has CDR1 SGHAT and CDR2 FQNNGV. The CDR3 consists of 13 residues. CDR3 sequence (DNA): TGTGCCAGCAGCTTCTGGAGGGGGCGCGAGCAGTACGTC. Protein sequence: CASSFWRGREQYV.

Ten or more counts support this clonotype. J is TRBJ2-1 and V is TRBV28; D gene unclear. The CDR3 consists of 14 residues. Germline V gene lookup returns CDR1 MDHEN and CDR2 SYDVKM. V gave up 6 bases and J gave up 4 bases, with 13 bases separating them. CDR3 in DNA: TGTGCCAGCAGAATGGAAGAGACGTACAATGAGCAGTTCTTC. Translation gives CASRMEETYNEQFF.

This clonotype has at least ten counts. V and J are TRBV6-2 or TRBV6-3 and TRBJ1-5, with 10 bases matching TRBD1. The junction had 12 bases not matched to a gene; V was cut back by 7 bases and J by 6 bases. There are 16 residues in the CDR3. The germline V gene has CDR1 MNHEY and CDR2 SVGEGT. CDR3 in DNA: TGTGCCAGCACCCCCCCAGGACAGGGGGAGACTCAGCCCCAGCATTTT. Amino acid sequence: CASTPPGQGETQPQHF.

V and J are TRBV6-2 or TRBV6-3 and TRBJ2-1; TRBD2 agrees at 14 bases. The CDR3 contains 16 residues. The V gene end was trimmed by 8 bases and the J gene end by 3 bases; junction bases not matched to a gene: 6. Per the germline V gene, CDR1 is MNHEY and CDR2 is SVGEGT. CDR3 in DNA: TGTGCCAGCCTGGGACTAGCGGGGGCCTACTACAATGAGCAGTTCTTC. Translation gives CASLGLAGAYYNEQFF.

This clonotype was seen many times. The chain uses TRBV7-6 and TRBJ2-3; D possibly corresponds to TRBD2 (5 bases). Germline lookup yields CDR1 SGHVS and CDR2 FNYEAQ. Trimming pared 1 base from V and 4 bases from J, leaving 9 bases between. The CDR3 is 14 residues long. This chain's CDR3 is CASSLDWGADTQYF. The CDR3 region has the DNA TGTGCCAGCAGCTTAGACTGGGGAGCAGATACGCAGTATTTT.

The rearrangement uses TRBV2 and TRBJ2-1; D perhaps matches TRBD2 (7 bases). The germline CDR1 and CDR2 sequences are SNHLY and FYNNEI. V shed 10 bases and J shed 7 bases, with 14 bases lying between them. This CDR3 contains 12 residues. CDR3 sequence reads: CATLGGGNEQFF. In DNA form, the CDR3 reads TGTGCCACCCTAGGGGGGGGAAATGAGCAGTTCTTC.

This clonotype has at least ten counts. The gene calls are TRBV7-6 and TRBJ2-1; tentatively, D is TRBD2 (5 bases). The CDR3 loop spans 15 amino acids. The germline V gene encodes CDR1 SGHVS and CDR2 FNYEAQ. Trimming shortened V by 5 bases and J by 7 bases, and 18 bases separated the two germline ends. The CDR3 reads CASSPLASIVNEQFF. The CDR3 DNA is TGTGCCAGCAGCCCTCTAGCTTCTATTGTGAATGAGCAGTTCTTC. Together with reference TRBV7-6 and TRBJ2-1, the CDR3 gives the full variable domain: GAGVSQSPRYKVTKRGQDVALRCDPISGHVSLYWYRQALGQGPEFLTYFNYEAQQDKSGLPNDRFSAERPEGSISTLTIQRTEQRDSAMYRCASSPLASIVNEQFFGPGTRLTVL.

This clonotype was observed many times. The chain combines TRBV27 with TRBJ2-1, with D possibly TRBD2 on 5 matching bases. Trimming stripped 0 bases from V and 0 bases from J, with 15 bases between. Per germline, CDR1 MNHEY and CDR2 SMNVEV (reference sequence). This CDR3 has 18 amino acids. The CDR3 spells CASSLSGRGTSSYNEQFF. The CDR3 DNA is TGTGCCAGCAGTTTATCGGGTCGGGGAACAAGCTCCTACAATGAGCAGTTCTTC.

A single count supports this clonotype. V usage is TRBV27 and J usage is TRBJ2-7; D possibly corresponds to TRBD2 (5 bases). Germline V lookup: CDR1 MNHEY, CDR2 SMNVEV (reference sequence). This CDR3 spans 15 amino acids. CDR3 sequence: CVSSTRGLKGYEQYV. CDR3 sequence (DNA): TGTGTCAGCAGTACCCGGGGTCTCAAGGGCTACGAGCAGTACGTC.

This clonotype has a handful of counts. The chain couples TRBV6-1 to TRBJ1-1, with D uncertain. Trimming pared 4 bases from V and 1 base from J, leaving 13 bases between. Germline assignment: CDR1 MNHNS and CDR2 SASEGT. The CDR3 contains 15 residues. CDR3 protein: CASSVSSWGNTEAFF. The CDR3 nucleotides are TGTGCCAGCAGTGTATCATCGTGGGGGAACACTGAAGCTTTCTTT.

This rearrangement joins TRBV9 to TRBJ2-6; 10 bases are shared with TRBD2. The CDR3 totals 16 residues. CDR1 SGDLS and CDR2 YYNGEE come from the germline V gene. V was pared by 2 bases and J by 4 bases, with 3 bases of the junction left unmatched. CDR3 residues: CASSVTSGVGANVLTF. CDR3 sequence (DNA): TGTGCCAGCAGCGTCACTAGCGGGGTCGGGGCCAACGTCCTGACTTTC.

To note about this clonotype: The junction differs from germline at one of its ends, possibly a read error. V is TRBV25-1 and J is TRBJ1-1, with D possibly TRBD1 on 6 matching bases. The CDR3 sequence is 15 residues long. Germline V gene data show CDR1 as MGHDK and CDR2 as SYGVNS. CDR3 in amino acids: CASREGGSMNTEAFF. In nucleotides, the CDR3 is TGTGCCAGCCGTGAGGGGGGTAGCATGAACACTGAAGCTTTCTTT.

The rearrangement uses TRBV2 and TRBJ2-2; 11 bases agree with TRBD2. V was pared by 9 bases and J by 6 bases, with 12 bases of the junction left unmatched. Germline V lookup: CDR1 SNHLY, CDR2 FYNNEI. The CDR3 length is 16 residues. For the CDR3, the DNA is TGTGCCAGATCCCTAGCGGGGGGTACTGTTGCCGGGGAGCTGTTTTTT. Its protein product is CARSLAGGTVAGELFF.